These T cell receptor beta chains were read from a single sample in a study of blood T cell repertoires in COVID-19. The method was immunoSEQ multiplex PCR; TCRdb's version includes in-frame clones alone and lacks a portion of them. In the table there are under 200,000 clones, approximately 85% of which are singletons. The sample comprised PBMCs or T cells enriched from blood (not recorded which). These receptors all come from a man aged 35-49 years with acute COVID-19. CDR3s include the opening cysteine and the closing phenylalanine or tryptophan. D genes are given only for firm matches. Part of the rows lack a size; the others show once, few, many or a class for expanded clones.

J: TRBJ2-1; D: TRBD2; size: .; V: TRBV10-3; DNA: TGTGCCATCAGCCCGACTAGCGGGAGGATGAACAATGAGCAGTTCTTC; CDR3: CAISPTSGRMNNEQFF
J: TRBJ1-2; D: .; size: .; V: TRBV6-5; DNA: TGTGCCAGCAACCCACAGGGAGCCTATGGCTACACCTTC; CDR3: CASNPQGAYGYTF
J: TRBJ2-7; D: TRBD1; size: .; V: TRBV7-2; DNA: TGTGCCAGCAGCCCAGGGACAGGGGGCGTTTACGAGCAGTACTTC; CDR3: CASSPGTGGVYEQYF
J: TRBJ1-4; D: .; size: .; V: TRBV27; DNA: TGTGCCAGTAGGCCACAGGCAACTAATGAAAAACTGTTTTTT; CDR3: CASRPQATNEKLFF
J: TRBJ2-5; D: TRBD1; size: .; V: TRBV7-9; DNA: TGTGCCAGCAGCTTAAGACAGGGAATGGGGGAGACCCAGTACTTC; CDR3: CASSLRQGMGETQYF
J: TRBJ1-4; D: TRBD1; size: few; V: TRBV28; DNA: TGTGCCAGCAGTCCACCCGGGACAGGGGTCGAAAAACTGTTTTTT; CDR3: CASSPPGTGVEKLFF
J: TRBJ1-1; D: TRBD1; size: .; V: TRBV30; DNA: TGTGCCGGCTACAGGGGAAGGGCTGAAGCTTTCTTT; CDR3: CAGYRGRAEAFF
J: TRBJ1-2; D: .; size: few; V: TRBV30; DNA: TGTGCCACCGAGGGTCGATCCTATGGCTACACCTTC; CDR3: CATEGRSYGYTF
J: TRBJ1-4; D: .; size: .; V: TRBV11-2; DNA: TGTGCCAGCAGCTTAAGGGGCGCGGTCAATGAAAAACTGTTTTTT; CDR3: CASSLRGAVNEKLFF
J: TRBJ2-1; D: .; size: once; V: TRBV2; DNA: TGTGCCAGCAGTGAAAGGGGCGGATCCAATGGGCAGTTCTTC; CDR3: CASSERGGSNGQFF
J: TRBJ1-6; D: .; size: .; V: TRBV7-9; DNA: TGTGCCAGCAGCCAAACACAGGGAGCAGGTTCACCCCTCCACTTT; CDR3: CASSQTQGAGSPLHF